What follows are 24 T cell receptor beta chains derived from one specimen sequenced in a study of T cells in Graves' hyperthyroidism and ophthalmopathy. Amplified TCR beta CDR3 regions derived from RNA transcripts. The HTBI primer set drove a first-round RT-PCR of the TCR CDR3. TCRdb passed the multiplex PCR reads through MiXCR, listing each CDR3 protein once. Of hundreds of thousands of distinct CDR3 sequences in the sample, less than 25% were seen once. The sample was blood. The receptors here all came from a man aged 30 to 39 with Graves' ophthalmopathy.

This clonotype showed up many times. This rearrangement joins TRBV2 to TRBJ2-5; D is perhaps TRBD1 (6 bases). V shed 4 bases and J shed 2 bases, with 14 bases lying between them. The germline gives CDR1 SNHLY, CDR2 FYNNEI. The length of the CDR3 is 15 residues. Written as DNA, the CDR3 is TGTGCCAGCAGTGTACTCACAGGGCATCAAGAGACCCAGTACTTC. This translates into CASSVLTGHQETQYF. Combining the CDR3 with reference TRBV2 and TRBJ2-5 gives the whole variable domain EPEVTQTPSHQVTQMGQEVILRCVPISNHLYFYWYRQILGQKVEFLVSFYNNEISEKSEIFDDQFSVERPDGSNFTLKIRSTKLEDSAMYFCASSVLTGHQETQYFGPGTRLLVL.

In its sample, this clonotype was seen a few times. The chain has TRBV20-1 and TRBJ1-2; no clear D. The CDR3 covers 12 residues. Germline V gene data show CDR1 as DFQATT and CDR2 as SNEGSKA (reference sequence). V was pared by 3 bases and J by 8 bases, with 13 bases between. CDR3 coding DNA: TGCAGTGCTAGCCCGGGGTATGAGGGCTACACCTTC. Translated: CSASPGYEGYTF.

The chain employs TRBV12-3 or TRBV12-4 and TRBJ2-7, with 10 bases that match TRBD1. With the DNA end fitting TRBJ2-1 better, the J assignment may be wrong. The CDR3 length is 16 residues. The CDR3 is CASSIPGTGATYEQFF. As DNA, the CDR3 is TGTGCCAGCAGCATACCCGGGACAGGGGCGACGTACGAGCAGTTCTTC.

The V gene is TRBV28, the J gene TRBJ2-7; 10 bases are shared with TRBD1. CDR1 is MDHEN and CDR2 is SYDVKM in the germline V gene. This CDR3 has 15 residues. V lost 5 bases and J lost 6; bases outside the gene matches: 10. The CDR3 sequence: CASSLTTGGVFEQYF. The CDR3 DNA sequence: TGTGCCAGCAGTCTTACGACAGGGGGCGTGTTCGAGCAGTACTTC.

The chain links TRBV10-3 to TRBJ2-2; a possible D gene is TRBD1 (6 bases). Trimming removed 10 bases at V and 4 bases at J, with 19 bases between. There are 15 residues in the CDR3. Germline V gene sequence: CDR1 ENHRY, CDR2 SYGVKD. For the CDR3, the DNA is TGTGCCACCAGGGGCCACAATACGGGCACCGGGGAGCTGTTTTTT. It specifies CATRGHNTGTGELFF.

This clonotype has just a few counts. The CDR3 nucleotides read TGCAGTGCTACTAGCGGGAGAAAGTATGAGCAGTTCTTC. Protein product: CSATSGRKYEQFF. The chain is built from TRBV20-1 and TRBJ2-1, with 10 bases that match TRBD2. CDR3 length: 13 amino acids. V gave up 4 bases and J gave up 8 bases; unmatched junction bases: 5. Germline-derived CDR1 and CDR2 are DFQATT and SNEGSKA (reference sequence).

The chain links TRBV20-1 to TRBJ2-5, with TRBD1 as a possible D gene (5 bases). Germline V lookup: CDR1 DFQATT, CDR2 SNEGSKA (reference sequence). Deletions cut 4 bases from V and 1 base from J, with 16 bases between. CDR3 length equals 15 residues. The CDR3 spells CSAKRQQGLQETQYF. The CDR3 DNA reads TGCAGTGCTAAAAGACAGCAAGGCCTCCAAGAGACCCAGTACTTC.

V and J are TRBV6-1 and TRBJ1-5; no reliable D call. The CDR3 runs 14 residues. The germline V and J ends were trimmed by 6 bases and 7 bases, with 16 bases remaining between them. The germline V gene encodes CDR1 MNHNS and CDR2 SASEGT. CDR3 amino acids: CASSPVEGVQPQHF. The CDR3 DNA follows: TGTGCCAGCAGCCCCGTGGAGGGAGTGCAGCCCCAGCATTTT.

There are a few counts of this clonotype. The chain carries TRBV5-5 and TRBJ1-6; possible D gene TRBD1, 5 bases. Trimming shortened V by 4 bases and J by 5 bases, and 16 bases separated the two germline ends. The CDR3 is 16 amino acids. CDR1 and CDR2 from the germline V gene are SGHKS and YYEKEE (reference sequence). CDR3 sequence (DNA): TGTGCCAGCAGCCCTGGGGGTTTGGGCGATAATTCACCCCTCCACTTT. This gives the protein CASSPGGLGDNSPLHF.

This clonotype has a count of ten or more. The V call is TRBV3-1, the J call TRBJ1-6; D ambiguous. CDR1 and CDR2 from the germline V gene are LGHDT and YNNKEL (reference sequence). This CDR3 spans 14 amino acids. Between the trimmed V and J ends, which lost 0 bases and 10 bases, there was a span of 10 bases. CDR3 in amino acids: CASSQDPVSSPLHF. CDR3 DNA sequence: TGTGCCAGCAGCCAAGATCCGGTCTCCTCACCCCTCCACTTT. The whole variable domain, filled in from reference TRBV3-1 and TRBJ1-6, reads DTAVSQTPKYLVTQMGNDKSIKCEQNLGHDTMYWYKQDSKKFLKIMFSYNNKELIINETVPNRFSPKSPDKAHLNLHINSLELGDSAVYFCASSQDPVSSPLHFGNGTRLTVT.

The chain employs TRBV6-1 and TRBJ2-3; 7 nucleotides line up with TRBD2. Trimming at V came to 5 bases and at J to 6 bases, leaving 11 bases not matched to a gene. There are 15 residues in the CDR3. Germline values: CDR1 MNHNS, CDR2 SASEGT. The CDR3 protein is CASSSYSGGRDTQYF. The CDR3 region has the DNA TGTGCCAGCAGTTCGTATTCGGGAGGACGGGATACGCAGTATTTT.

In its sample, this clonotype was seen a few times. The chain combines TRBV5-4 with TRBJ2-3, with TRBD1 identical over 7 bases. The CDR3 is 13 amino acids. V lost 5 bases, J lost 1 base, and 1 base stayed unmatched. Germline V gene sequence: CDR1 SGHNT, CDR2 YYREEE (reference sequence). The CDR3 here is CASRQGGTDTQYF. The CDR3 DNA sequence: TGTGCCAGCAGGCAGGGGGGCACAGATACGCAGTATTTT.

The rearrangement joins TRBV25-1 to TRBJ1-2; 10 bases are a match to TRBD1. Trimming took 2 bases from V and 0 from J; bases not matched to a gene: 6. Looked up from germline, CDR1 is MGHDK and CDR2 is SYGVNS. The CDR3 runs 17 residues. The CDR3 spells CASSELETGGANYGYTF. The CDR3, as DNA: TGTGCCAGCAGTGAACTTGAGACAGGGGGCGCTAACTATGGCTACACCTTC.

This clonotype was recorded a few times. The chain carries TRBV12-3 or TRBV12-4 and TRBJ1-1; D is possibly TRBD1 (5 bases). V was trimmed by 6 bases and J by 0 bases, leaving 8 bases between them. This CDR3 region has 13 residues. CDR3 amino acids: CASSDSLNTEAFF. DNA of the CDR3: TGTGCCAGCAGCGACAGCTTGAACACTGAAGCTTTCTTT.

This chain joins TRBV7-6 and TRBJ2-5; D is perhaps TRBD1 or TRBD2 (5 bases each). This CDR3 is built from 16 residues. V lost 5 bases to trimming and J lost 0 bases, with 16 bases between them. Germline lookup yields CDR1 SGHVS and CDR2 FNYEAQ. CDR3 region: CASSQPWGKNQETQYF. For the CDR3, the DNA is TGTGCCAGCAGCCAGCCCTGGGGGAAAAACCAAGAGACCCAGTACTTC.

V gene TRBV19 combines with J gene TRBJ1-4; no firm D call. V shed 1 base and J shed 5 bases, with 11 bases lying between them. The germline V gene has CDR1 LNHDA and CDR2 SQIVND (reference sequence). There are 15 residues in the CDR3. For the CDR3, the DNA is TGTGCCAGTAGTATAGGGCGGCAGCAGAATGAAAAACTGTTTTTT. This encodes CASSIGRQQNEKLFF.

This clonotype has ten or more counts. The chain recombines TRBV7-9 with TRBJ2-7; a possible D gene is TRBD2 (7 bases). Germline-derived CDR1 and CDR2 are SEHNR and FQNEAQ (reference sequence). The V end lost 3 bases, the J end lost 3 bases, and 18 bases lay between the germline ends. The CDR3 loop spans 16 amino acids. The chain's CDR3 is CASSFPERDTGYEQYF. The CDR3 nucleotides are TGTGCCAGCAGCTTTCCCGAGCGGGACACCGGCTACGAGCAGTACTTC.

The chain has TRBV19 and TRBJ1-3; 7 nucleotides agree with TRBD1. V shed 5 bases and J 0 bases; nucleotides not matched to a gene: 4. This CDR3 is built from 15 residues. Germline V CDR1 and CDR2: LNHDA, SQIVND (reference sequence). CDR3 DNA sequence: TGTGCCAGTAGTGGGACAGCAGTCTCTGGAAACACCATATATTTT. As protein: CASSGTAVSGNTIYF.

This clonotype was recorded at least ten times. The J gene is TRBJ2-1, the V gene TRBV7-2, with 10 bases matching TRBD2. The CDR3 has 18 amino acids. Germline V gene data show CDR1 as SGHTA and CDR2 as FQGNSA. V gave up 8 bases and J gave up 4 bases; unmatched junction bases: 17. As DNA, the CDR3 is TGTGCCAGCGGACCCAGCGGGAGGGCTTTGGGGGTTTACAATGAGCAGTTCTTC. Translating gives CASGPSGRALGVYNEQFF. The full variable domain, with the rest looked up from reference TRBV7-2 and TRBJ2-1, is GAGVSQSPSNKVTEKGKDVELRCDPISGHTALYWYRQSLGQGLEFLIYFQGNSAPDKSGLPSDRFSAERTGGSVSTLTIQRTQQEDSAVYLCASGPSGRALGVYNEQFFGPGTRLTVL.

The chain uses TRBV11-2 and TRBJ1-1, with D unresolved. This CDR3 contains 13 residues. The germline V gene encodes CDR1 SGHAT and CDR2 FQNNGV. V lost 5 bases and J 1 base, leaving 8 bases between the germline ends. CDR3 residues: CASSPDSNTEAFF. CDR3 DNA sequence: TGTGCCAGCAGCCCGGACTCGAACACTGAAGCTTTCTTT.

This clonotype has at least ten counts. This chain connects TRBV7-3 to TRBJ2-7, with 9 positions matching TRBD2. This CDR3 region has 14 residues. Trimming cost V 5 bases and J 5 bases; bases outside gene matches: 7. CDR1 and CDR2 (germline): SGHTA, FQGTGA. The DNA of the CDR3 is TGTGCCAGCAGCCCTAGCGGGAACATCCACGAGCAGTACTTC. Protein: CASSPSGNIHEQYF. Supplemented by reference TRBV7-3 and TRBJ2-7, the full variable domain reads GAGVSQTPSNKVTEKGKYVELRCDPISGHTALYWYRQSLGQGPEFLIYFQGTGAADDSGLPNDRFFAVRPEGSVSTLKIQRTERGDSAVYLCASSPSGNIHEQYFGPGTRLTVT.

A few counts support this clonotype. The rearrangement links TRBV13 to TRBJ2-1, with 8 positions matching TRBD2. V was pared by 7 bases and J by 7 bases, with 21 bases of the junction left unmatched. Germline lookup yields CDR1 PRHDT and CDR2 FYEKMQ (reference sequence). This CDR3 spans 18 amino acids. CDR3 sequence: CASTPGLVGFGPGNEQFF. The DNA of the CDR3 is TGTGCCAGCACCCCGGGACTAGTGGGGTTTGGCCCGGGAAATGAGCAGTTCTTC.

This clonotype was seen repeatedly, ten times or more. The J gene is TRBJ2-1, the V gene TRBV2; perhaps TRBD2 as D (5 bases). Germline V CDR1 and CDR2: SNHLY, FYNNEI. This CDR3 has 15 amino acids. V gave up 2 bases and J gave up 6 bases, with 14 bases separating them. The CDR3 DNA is TGTGCCAGCAGTGAACTAGCCACACCCCCCAATGAGCAGTTCTTC. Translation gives CASSELATPPNEQFF.

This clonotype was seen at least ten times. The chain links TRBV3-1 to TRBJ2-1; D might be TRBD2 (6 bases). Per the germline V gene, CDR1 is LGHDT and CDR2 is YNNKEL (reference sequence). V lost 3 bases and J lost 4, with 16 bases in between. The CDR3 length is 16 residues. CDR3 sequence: CASSQAGRPQYNEQFF. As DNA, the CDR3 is TGTGCCAGCAGCCAGGCGGGGAGACCCCAATACAATGAGCAGTTCTTC.